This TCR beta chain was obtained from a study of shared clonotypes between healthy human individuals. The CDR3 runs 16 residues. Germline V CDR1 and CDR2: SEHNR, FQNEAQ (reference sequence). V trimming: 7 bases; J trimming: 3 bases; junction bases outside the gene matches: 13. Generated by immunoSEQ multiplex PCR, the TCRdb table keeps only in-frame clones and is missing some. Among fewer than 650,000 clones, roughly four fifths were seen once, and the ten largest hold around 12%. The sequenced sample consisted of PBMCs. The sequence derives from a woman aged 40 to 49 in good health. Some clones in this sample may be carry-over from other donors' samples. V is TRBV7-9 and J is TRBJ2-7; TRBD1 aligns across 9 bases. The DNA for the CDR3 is TGTGCCAGCACCCTGCACCGGGGACAGGGAGGCTACGAGCAGTACTTC. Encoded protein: CASTLHRGQGGYEQYF.